The rows below give T cell receptor beta chains drawn from one sample of a study of cytomegalovirus exposure and HLA in healthy donors. Sequenced by immunoSEQ multiplex PCR; TCRdb stores in-frame clones only, minus some. This sample yields approximately 170,000 clones, of which about 80% are seen a single time; roughly 1.9% belongs to the top ten. Specimen: PBMCs. The origin of the receptors is a woman aged 25 to 39 in good health and CMV-seropositive. Each CDR3 is given with its conserved first and last residue. The D gene is left open where the match is weak. Only part of the rows carry a size: once, few, many, or a class if the clone is expanded.

D,V,J,size,DNA,CDR3
TRBD2,TRBV6-4,TRBJ2-1,many,TGTGCCAGCAGTGTACTAGCGGGCTCCTACAATGAGCAGTTCTTC,CASSVLAGSYNEQFF
NA,TRBV6-6,TRBJ2-7,NA,TGTGCCAGCAGTCTACCGACGACTGCCTACGAGCAGTACTTC,CASSLPTTAYEQYF
NA,TRBV5-1,TRBJ2-7,once,TGCGCCAGCAGCTTGGGTCAGGGCCTCTCCTACGAGCAGTACTTC,CASSLGQGLSYEQYF
TRBD1,TRBV28,TRBJ1-4,NA,TGTGCCAGCAGGAGGGACAGACCAACTAATGAAAAACTGTTTTTT,CASRRDRPTNEKLFF
TRBD2,TRBV18,TRBJ2-3,once,TGTGCCAGCACACCTCTAGCGGGAGCAACAGATACGCAGTATTTT,CASTPLAGATDTQYF
TRBD1,TRBV5-1,TRBJ1-4,NA,TGCGCCAGCAGCGTGGGACAGGGAAATGAAAAACTGTTTTTT,CASSVGQGNEKLFF
NA,TRBV10-1,TRBJ1-1,NA,TGCGCCAGCAGTCTCACAGGGCATGGCACTGAAGCTTTCTTT,CASSLTGHGTEAFF
TRBD1,TRBV6-1,TRBJ1-3,NA,TGTGCCAGCAGGGGGACAGGGGGGCAGCGTGCCGAGTATTTT,CASRGTGGQRAEYF
TRBD1,TRBV27,TRBJ2-7,NA,TGTGCCAGCAGTCCACAGGGGGCCCACGAGCAGTACTTC,CASSPQGAHEQYF
NA,TRBV2,TRBJ1-2,NA,TGTGCCAGCAGGTCCGAACAGGGTTCTGGCTACACCTTC,CASRSEQGSGYTF
NA,TRBV19,TRBJ2-2,NA,TGTGCCAGTAGGTTGACAGCGAACACCGGGGAGCTGTTTTTT,CASRLTANTGELFF
NA,TRBV6-6,TRBJ1-6,NA,TGTGCCAGCAGATCAGGACAGATCAATTCACCCCTCCACTTT,CASRSGQINSPLHF
NA,TRBV27,TRBJ1-5,NA,TGTGCCAGCAGTTCACCAGGGAACAATCAGCCCCAGCATTTT,CASSSPGNNQPQHF
TRBD1,TRBV6-1,TRBJ1-4,once,TGTGCCAGCAGCCTACGGACAGGACCTAATGAAAAACTGTTTTTT,CASSLRTGPNEKLFF
NA,TRBV2,TRBJ1-4,NA,TGTGCCGGGGGGCGGGGGGCTGGGGAAAAACTGTTTTTT,CAGGRGAGEKLFF
NA,TRBV30,TRBJ1-2,once,TGTGCCTGGAGTGTACCATCCCAGGGCGCTAACTATGGCTACACCTTC,CAWSVPSQGANYGYTF
NA,TRBV9,TRBJ2-6,NA,TGTGCCAGCAGCCAGCGGACTCAGCCTAACTCTGGGGCCAACGTCCTGACTTTC,CASSQRTQPNSGANVLTF
NA,TRBV7-2,TRBJ2-2,once,TGTGCCAGCAGGGTACAATCTTCCACCGGGGAGCTGTTTTTT,CASRVQSSTGELFF
NA,TRBV4-3,TRBJ1-2,NA,TGCGCCAGCAGCCATGTACTAAGCTATGGCTACACCTTC,CASSHVLSYGYTF
TRBD1,TRBV5-4,TRBJ1-2,NA,TGTGCCAGCAGCGTACTCGGACAGGGGGAGGGAGGCTACACCTTC,CASSVLGQGEGGYTF
NA,TRBV28,TRBJ1-6,NA,TGTGCCAGCAGTCTGCGGCTAGGCGGGCATTCACCCCTCCACTTT,CASSLRLGGHSPLHF
NA,TRBV4-2,TRBJ1-2,NA,TGTGCCAGCAGCCAACAGGGGAACTATGGCTACACCTTC,CASSQQGNYGYTF
NA,TRBV10-3,TRBJ2-7,NA,TGTGCCATCAGCGCCGCTAGCTCCTACGAGCAGTACTTC,CAISAASSYEQYF
NA,TRBV6-5,TRBJ2-7,NA,TGTGCCAGCAGTTACGCAGGTACCTACGAGCAGTACTTC,CASSYAGTYEQYF
NA,TRBV10-3,TRBJ1-5,once,TGTGCCATCAGTGGCGGAACGGGGGGCGCCGATCAGCCCCAGCATTTT,CAISGGTGGADQPQHF
NA,TRBV27,TRBJ1-1,few,TGTGCCAGCAGTTTGAAGGGCGGGGTGAACACTGAAGCTTTCTTT,CASSLKGGVNTEAFF
NA,TRBV7-8,TRBJ2-2,once,TGTGCCAGCACCAGACTAGGCGGCACCGGGGAGCTGTTTTTT,CASTRLGGTGELFF
NA,TRBV6-1,TRBJ2-7,NA,TGTGCCAGCAGTCGAACGGGGATCCGAGAGCAGTACTTC,CASSRTGIREQYF
NA,TRBV28,TRBJ1-5,NA,TGTGCCAGCAGTTTTAGGGAGGCCTATCAGCCCCAGCATTTT,CASSFREAYQPQHF
TRBD1,TRBV19,TRBJ1-5,few,TGTGCCAGTAGTTACCGACAGGGGTCAAATCAGCCCCAGCATTTT,CASSYRQGSNQPQHF
NA,TRBV28,TRBJ1-5,NA,TGTGCCAGCAGTTTATCTCAGGGACTCGGCAATCAGCCCCAGCATTTT,CASSLSQGLGNQPQHF
NA,TRBV10-1,TRBJ2-1,NA,TGCGCCAGCAGTGCAGCCACAGGGCCTGGGCGCAATGAGCAGTTCTTC,CASSAATGPGRNEQFF
TRBD2,TRBV10-2,TRBJ2-1,once,TGCGCCAGCAGTGCCGGGACTAGCGGTTACAATGAGCAGTTCTTC,CASSAGTSGYNEQFF
TRBD2,TRBV6-5,TRBJ2-1,NA,TGTGCCAGCACCCACCCGACTAGCGATGAGCAGTTCTTC,CASTHPTSDEQFF
NA,TRBV6-6,TRBJ2-7,NA,TGTGCCAGCAGCCGGACTATCTCCTACGAGCAGTACTTC,CASSRTISYEQYF
NA,TRBV7-6,TRBJ2-7,NA,TGTGCCAGCAGCTCGCAACGGGGGGCTGGCTACGAGCAGTACTTC,CASSSQRGAGYEQYF
NA,TRBV4-1,TRBJ2-3,NA,TGCGCCAGCAGCCTAGATCCTAGCACAGATACGCAGTATTTT,CASSLDPSTDTQYF
NA,TRBV18,TRBJ2-1,NA,TGTGCCAGCTCAAACGAGGCCCCTTACAATGAGCAGTTCTTC,CASSNEAPYNEQFF
TRBD1,TRBV19,TRBJ1-5,NA,TGTGCCAGTAGTGAATACAGGGGGAAACATCAGCCCCAGCATTTT,CASSEYRGKHQPQHF
NA,TRBV9,TRBJ1-2,once,TGTGCCAGCAGCGTAGGGGGCGACGTAGCCACCTTC,CASSVGGDVATF
NA,TRBV5-1,TRBJ1-2,NA,TGCGCCAGCAGCTTGCAGGGGCATGGTGGCTACACCTTC,CASSLQGHGGYTF
NA,TRBV28,TRBJ1-6,NA,TGTGCCAGCACCCTTTCGGGTTTATCTAATTCACCCCTCCACTTT,CASTLSGLSNSPLHF
NA,TRBV28,TRBJ1-1,NA,TGTGCCAGCAGGATGGGGGGAGCTATGAACACTGAAGCTTTCTTT,CASRMGGAMNTEAFF
TRBD1,TRBV30,TRBJ2-3,NA,TGTGCCTGGACTCCAGGGGGAGATACGCAGTATTTT,CAWTPGGDTQYF
NA,TRBV30,TRBJ1-2,NA,TGTGCCAGCACAGGTTATGGCTACACCTTC,CASTGYGYTF
NA,TRBV30,TRBJ2-1,NA,TGTGCCTGGAGTGGAACAGTCAATGAGCAGTTCTTC,CAWSGTVNEQFF
TRBD1,TRBV4-3,TRBJ1-1,NA,TGCGCCAGCAGCCTTTTTTTCCCGGGACAGGCTATGAACACTGAAGCTTTCTTT,CASSLFFPGQAMNTEAFF
TRBD1,TRBV19,TRBJ1-2,few,TGTGCCAGTAGTATCATGGGACAGGGTATTGATGGCTACACCTTC,CASSIMGQGIDGYTF
NA,TRBV11-2,TRBJ1-1,NA,TGTGCCAGCAGCTTAGCCTACAGGAACACTGAAGCTTTCTTT,CASSLAYRNTEAFF
TRBD1,TRBV5-5,TRBJ1-1,NA,TGTGCCAGCAGCTTGGTCCCCTGGACAGGGGGCTTCACTGAAGCTTTCTTT,CASSLVPWTGGFTEAFF
TRBD1,TRBV5-4,TRBJ1-6,NA,TGTGCCAGCAGCTTAAGACAGGGGGACTCACCCCTCCACTTT,CASSLRQGDSPLHF
NA,TRBV18,TRBJ1-2,once,TGTGCCAGCTCACCGGGGGCAGGACCCACCTATGGAGGCTACACCTTC,CASSPGAGPTYGGYTF
TRBD2,TRBV2,TRBJ2-2,NA,TGTGCCAGCAGTCAGCTCCCTCGGGGACTAGCGGGAGGGCCCCCGAACACCGGGGAGCTGTTTTTT,CASSQLPRGLAGGPPNTGELFF